What follows are 15 T cell receptor beta chains derived from one specimen sequenced in a study of blood T cell repertoires in COVID-19. The data were produced by immunoSEQ multiplex PCR, yet TCRdb's version contains in-frame clones alone and is incomplete. Among 30,000 to 35,000 clones, under 85% were seen once, and the ten largest hold 30% to 40%. The material sequenced was peripheral blood. Source of these receptors: a man older than 75 with acute or convalescent COVID-19.

This chain links TRBV5-1 with TRBJ2-2; maybe TRBD2 (6 bases). The CDR3 is 14 residues long. CDR1 and CDR2 from the germline V gene are SGHRS and YFSETQ. Trimming took 3 bases from V and 6 from J, leaving 12 bases between them. Here the CDR3 reads CASSSLASSGELFF. The CDR3 DNA is TGCGCCAGCAGCTCACTAGCATCGTCCGGGGAGCTGTTTTTT.

This clone was detected a few times. The chain employs TRBV2 and TRBJ2-7; D perhaps matches TRBD1 (6 bases). Per germline, CDR1 SNHLY and CDR2 FYNNEI. The V end lost 4 bases, the J end lost 2 bases, and 15 bases lay between the germline ends. This CDR3 contains 15 residues. The CDR3 sequence is CASSGDIAGAYEQYF. The CDR3 DNA reads as TGTGCCAGCAGTGGGGACATCGCAGGGGCCTACGAGCAGTACTTC.

The count of this clone is one. The chain recombines TRBV9 with TRBJ1-2, with 9 bases aligning to TRBD1. From germline, CDR1 is SGDLS and CDR2 YYNGEE. Trimming cost V 4 bases and J 10 bases; bases outside gene matches: 20. The CDR3 sequence is 17 residues long. CDR3 in amino acids: CASSFSTGTGKVADYTF. The CDR3 DNA reads as TGTGCCAGCAGCTTTTCAACCGGGACAGGGAAAGTTGCGGACTACACCTTC.

The chain joins TRBV6-6 to TRBJ2-1, with D perhaps TRBD1 (6 bases). CDR1 MNHNY and CDR2 SVGAGI come from the germline V gene (reference sequence). The germline V and J ends were trimmed by 0 bases and 7 bases, with 10 bases remaining between them. The CDR3 has 14 residues. This CDR3 reads CASSYSDRGNEQFF. CDR3 sequence (DNA): TGTGCCAGCAGTTACTCGGACAGAGGGAATGAGCAGTTCTTC.

V gene TRBV4-3 combines with J gene TRBJ1-1; 7 positions agree with TRBD1. The CDR3 extends over 15 amino acids. Trimming removed 1 base from V and 1 base from J; junction bases left unmatched: 3. From germline, CDR1 is LGHNA and CDR2 YSLEER. CDR3 amino acids: CASSQADRANTEAFF. The DNA for the CDR3 is TGCGCCAGCAGCCAAGCCGACAGGGCGAACACTGAAGCTTTCTTT.

The rearrangement joins TRBV7-9 to TRBJ1-4, with TRBD1 identical over 9 bases. The length of the CDR3 is 16 residues. The V gene's germline CDR1 is SEHNR and CDR2 FQNEAQ (reference sequence). Unmatched junction bases numbered 12, after V lost 5 bases and J lost 8 bases. DNA for the CDR3: TGTGCCAGCAGCGGGAAACAGGGGGCTATAAGGGAAAAACTGTTTTTT. Translating it yields CASSGKQGAIREKLFF.

This clone was seen a few times. The chain combines TRBV2 with TRBJ1-5; 7 bases match TRBD1. CDR3 length: 13 amino acids. Germline assignment: CDR1 SNHLY and CDR2 FYNNEI. V dropped 5 bases and J dropped 6; count of bases not matched to a gene: 4. The CDR3 DNA is TGTGCCAGCAGTAGGGACAGCGGTCAGCCCCAGCATTTT. Its protein is CASSRDSGQPQHF.

The rearrangement joins TRBV5-8 to TRBJ1-5; D is perhaps TRBD1 (5 bases). Germline V gene data show CDR1 as SGHTS and CDR2 as YDEGEE. The ends were cut back, 3 bases at V and 4 bases at J, with 11 bases in the middle. This CDR3 contains 14 residues. The CDR3 sequence: CASSSRQFNQPQHF. The CDR3 DNA reads TGTGCCAGCAGCTCCAGACAGTTTAATCAGCCCCAGCATTTT.

The rearrangement joins TRBV10-3 to TRBJ1-1; D uncertain. This CDR3 spans 14 amino acids. V lost 4 bases and J lost 0, with 9 bases in between. The germline V gene has CDR1 ENHRY and CDR2 SYGVKD. CDR3 DNA: TGTGCCATCAGTGCGGGAGGGATGAACACTGAAGCTTTCTTT. Its translation is CAISAGGMNTEAFF.

The chain joins TRBV2 to TRBJ1-4; no clear D gene. Germline values: CDR1 SNHLY, CDR2 FYNNEI. V lost 3 bases, J lost 7 bases, and 12 bases lay in between. The CDR3 runs to 14 residues. CDR3 amino acids: CASSDWQEGEKLFF. The CDR3, as DNA: TGTGCCAGCAGTGATTGGCAGGAAGGTGAAAAACTGTTTTTT. Full variable domain (missing parts from reference TRBV2 and TRBJ1-4): EPEVTQTPSHQVTQMGQEVILRCVPISNHLYFYWYRQILGQKVEFLVSFYNNEISEKSEIFDDQFSVERPDGSNFTLKIRSTKLEDSAMYFCASSDWQEGEKLFFGSGTQLSVL.

The gene calls are TRBV27 and TRBJ1-2; weak D call: TRBD1 (6 bases). From germline, CDR1 is MNHEY and CDR2 SMNVEV (reference sequence). V was clipped by 4 bases and J by 8 bases, with 20 bases between them. The CDR3 totals 15 residues. CDR3 protein: CASSSPRGGLEGYTF. The CDR3 DNA is TGTGCCAGCAGTTCCCCCCGGGGGGGCCTGGAGGGCTACACCTTC.

The chain has TRBV5-4 and TRBJ1-6; perhaps TRBD1 as D (6 bases). The V gene lost 4 bases and the J gene lost 10 bases, with 21 bases spanning the gap. CDR1 and CDR2 (germline): SGHNT, YYREEE (reference sequence). The CDR3 totals 16 residues. The CDR3 bases are TGTGCCAGCAGCCCGGAGGTAGACAGGAGATGGTCACCCCTCCACTTT. Its translation: CASSPEVDRRWSPLHF.

The V gene is TRBV7-8, the J gene TRBJ2-6; perhaps TRBD2 as D (6 bases). Germline V gene data show CDR1 as SGHVS and CDR2 as FQNEAQ. The CDR3 loop spans 16 amino acids. The V end was cut by 7 bases, the J end by 0 bases, with 13 bases between. DNA for the CDR3: TGTGCCAGCAAGACTAGTGGGGCCTCTGGGGCCAACGTCCTGACTTTC. Translated, it gives CASKTSGASGANVLTF.

The chain recombines TRBV11-1 with TRBJ1-3; 7 nucleotides align to TRBD1. Trimming took 7 bases from V and 1 from J; bases not matched to a gene: 10. Per the germline V gene, CDR1 is SGHAT and CDR2 is FQDESV (reference sequence). This CDR3 contains 16 residues. The CDR3, as DNA: TGTGCCAGCAACGCAAATACAGGGGCATCTGGAAACACCATATATTTT. Residues: CASNANTGASGNTIYF. Full variable domain (remainder filled in from reference TRBV11-1 and TRBJ1-3): EAEVAQSPRYKITEKSQAVAFWCDPISGHATLYWYRQILGQGPELLVQFQDESVVDDSQLPKDRFSAERLKGVDSTLKIQPAELGDSAMYLCASNANTGASGNTIYFGEGSWLTVV.

The chain has TRBV4-1 and TRBJ1-3; D uncertain. The CDR3 is 13 residues long. Trimming pared 1 base from V and 3 bases from J, leaving 4 bases between. Germline V lookup: CDR1 MGHRA, CDR2 YSYEKL. The DNA of the CDR3 is TGCGCCAGCAGCCAAGCTAATGGAAACACCATATATTTT. This encodes CASSQANGNTIYF.